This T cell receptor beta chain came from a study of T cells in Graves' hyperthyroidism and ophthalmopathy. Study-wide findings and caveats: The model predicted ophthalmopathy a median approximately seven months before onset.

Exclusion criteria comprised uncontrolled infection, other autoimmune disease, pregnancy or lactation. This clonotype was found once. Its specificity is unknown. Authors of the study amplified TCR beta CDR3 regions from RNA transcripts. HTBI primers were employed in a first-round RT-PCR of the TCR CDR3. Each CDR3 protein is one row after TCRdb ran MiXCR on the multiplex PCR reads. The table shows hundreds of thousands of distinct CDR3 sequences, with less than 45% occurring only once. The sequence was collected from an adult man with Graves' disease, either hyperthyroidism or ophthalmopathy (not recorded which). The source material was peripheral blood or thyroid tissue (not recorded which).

In DNA, the CDR3 is TGCAGTGCCCTCCCGGTAGGGGGGTCTTATGGCTACACCTTC. It yields the protein CSALPVGGSYGYTF. The J gene is TRBJ1-2, the V gene TRBV20-1, with D possibly being TRBD1 (6 bases). The V gene lost 6 bases and the J gene lost 5 bases, with 19 bases spanning the gap. The CDR3 runs 14 residues. The V gene's germline CDR1 is DFQATT and CDR2 SNEGSKA (reference sequence).